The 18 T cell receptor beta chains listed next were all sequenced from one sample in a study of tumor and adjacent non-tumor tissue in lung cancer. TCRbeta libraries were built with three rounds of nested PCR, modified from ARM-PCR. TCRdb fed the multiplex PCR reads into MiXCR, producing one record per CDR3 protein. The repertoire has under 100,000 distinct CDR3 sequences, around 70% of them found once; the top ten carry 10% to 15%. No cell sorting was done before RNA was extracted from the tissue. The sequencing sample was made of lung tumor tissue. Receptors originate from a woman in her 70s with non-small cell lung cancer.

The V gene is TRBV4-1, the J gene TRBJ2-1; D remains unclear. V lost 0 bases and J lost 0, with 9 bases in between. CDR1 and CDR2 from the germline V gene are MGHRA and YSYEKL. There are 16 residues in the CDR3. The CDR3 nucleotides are TGCGCCAGCAGCCAAGACGATAGGGCCTCCTACAATGAGCAGTTCTTC. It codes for CASSQDDRASYNEQFF.

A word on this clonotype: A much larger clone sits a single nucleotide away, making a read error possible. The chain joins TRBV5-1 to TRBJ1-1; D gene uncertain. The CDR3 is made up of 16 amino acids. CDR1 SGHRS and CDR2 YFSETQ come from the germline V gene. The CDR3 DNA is TGCACCAGCAGCATCGGAAACAAGGGTACGAACACTGAAGCTTTCTTT. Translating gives CTSSIGNKGTNTEAFF.

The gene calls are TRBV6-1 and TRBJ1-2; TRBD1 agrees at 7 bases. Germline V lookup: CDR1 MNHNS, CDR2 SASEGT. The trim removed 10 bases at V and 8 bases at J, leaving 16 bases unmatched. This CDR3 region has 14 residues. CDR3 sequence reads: CAIRDDRVVRGYTF. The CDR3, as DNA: TGTGCCATCAGGGACGACAGGGTTGTACGAGGCTACACCTTC.

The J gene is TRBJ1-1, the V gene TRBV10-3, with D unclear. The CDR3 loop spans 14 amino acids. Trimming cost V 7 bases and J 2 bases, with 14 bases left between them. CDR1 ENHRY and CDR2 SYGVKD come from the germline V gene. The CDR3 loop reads CAIKNDTGNTEAFF. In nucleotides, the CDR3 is TGTGCCATCAAGAACGACACGGGCAACACTGAAGCTTTCTTT.

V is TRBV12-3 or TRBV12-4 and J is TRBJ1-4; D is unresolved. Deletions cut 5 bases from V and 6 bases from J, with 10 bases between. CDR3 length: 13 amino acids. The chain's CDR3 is CASSLRAYEKLFF. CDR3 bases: TGTGCCAGCAGTCTGAGGGCTTATGAAAAACTGTTTTTT.

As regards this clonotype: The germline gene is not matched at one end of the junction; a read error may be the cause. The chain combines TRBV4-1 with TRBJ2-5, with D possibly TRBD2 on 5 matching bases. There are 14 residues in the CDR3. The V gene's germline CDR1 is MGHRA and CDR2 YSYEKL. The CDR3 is CTSSQPDLQETQYF. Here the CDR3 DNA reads TGCACCAGCAGTCAACCGGACTTACAAGAGACCCAGTACTTC.

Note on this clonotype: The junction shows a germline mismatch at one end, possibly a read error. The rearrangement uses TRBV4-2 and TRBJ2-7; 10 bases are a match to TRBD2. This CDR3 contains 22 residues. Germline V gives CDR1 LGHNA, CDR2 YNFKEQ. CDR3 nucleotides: TGTGCTAGCAGCCAAGTTTTCACCATATTACTAGCGGGATTACCGAGCTCCTACGAGCAGTACTTC. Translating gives CASSQVFTILLAGLPSSYEQYF.

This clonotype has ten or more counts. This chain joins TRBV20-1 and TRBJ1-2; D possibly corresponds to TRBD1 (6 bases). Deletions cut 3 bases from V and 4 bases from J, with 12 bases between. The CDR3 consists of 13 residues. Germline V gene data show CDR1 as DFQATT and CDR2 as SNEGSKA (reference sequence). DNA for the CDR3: TGCAGTGCTAGGAAGGACAGCTTCTATGGCTACACCTTC. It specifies CSARKDSFYGYTF.

This CDR3 reads CSARDASGSGGEQFF. DNA for the CDR3: TGCAGTGCTAGAGATGCTAGCGGGAGCGGCGGTGAGCAGTTCTTC. The gene calls are TRBV20-1 and TRBJ2-1; 10 positions match TRBD2. J gave up 9 bases and V 0 bases, and 8 bases lay outside the gene matches. This CDR3 region has 15 residues. Germline CDR1 is DFQATT and CDR2 is SNEGSKA (reference sequence).

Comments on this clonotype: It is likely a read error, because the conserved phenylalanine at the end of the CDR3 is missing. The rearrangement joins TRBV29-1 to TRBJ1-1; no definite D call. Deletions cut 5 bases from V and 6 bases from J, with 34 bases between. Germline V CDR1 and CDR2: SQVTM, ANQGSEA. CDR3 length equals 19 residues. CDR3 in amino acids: CSVSRLRYKGKVRNAEAFL. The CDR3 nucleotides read TGCAGCGTTTCCAGATTGAGATATAAGGGTAAAGTACGTAACGCTGAAGCTTTCCTT.

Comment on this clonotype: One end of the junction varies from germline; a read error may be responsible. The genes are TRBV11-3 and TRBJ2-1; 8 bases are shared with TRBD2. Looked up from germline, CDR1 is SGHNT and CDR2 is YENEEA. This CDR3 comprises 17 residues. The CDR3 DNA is TGTGCCAACAGCCCGGGGGCTAGCGGGCTCCCCTACAATGAGCAGTTCTTC. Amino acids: CANSPGASGLPYNEQFF.

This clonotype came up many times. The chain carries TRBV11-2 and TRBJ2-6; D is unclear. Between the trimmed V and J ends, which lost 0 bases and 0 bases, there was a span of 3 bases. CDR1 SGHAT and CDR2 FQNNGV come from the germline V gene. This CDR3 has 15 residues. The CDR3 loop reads CASSLDLSGANVLTF. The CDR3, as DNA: TGTGCCAGCAGCTTAGATCTCTCTGGGGCCAACGTCCTGACTTTC.

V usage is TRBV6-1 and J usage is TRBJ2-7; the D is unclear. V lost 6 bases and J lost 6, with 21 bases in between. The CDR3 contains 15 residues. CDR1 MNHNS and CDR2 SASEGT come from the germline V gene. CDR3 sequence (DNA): TGTGCCAGCAGCGAAACGGGCTGGCAGTCATCCGAGCAGTACTTC. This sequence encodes CASSETGWQSSEQYF.

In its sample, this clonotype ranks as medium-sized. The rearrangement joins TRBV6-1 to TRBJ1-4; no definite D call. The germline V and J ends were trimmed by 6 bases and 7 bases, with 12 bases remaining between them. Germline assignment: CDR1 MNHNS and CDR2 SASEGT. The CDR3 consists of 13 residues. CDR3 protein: CASRDPRGEKLFF. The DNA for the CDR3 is TGTGCCAGCAGGGACCCTCGGGGTGAAAAACTGTTTTTT.

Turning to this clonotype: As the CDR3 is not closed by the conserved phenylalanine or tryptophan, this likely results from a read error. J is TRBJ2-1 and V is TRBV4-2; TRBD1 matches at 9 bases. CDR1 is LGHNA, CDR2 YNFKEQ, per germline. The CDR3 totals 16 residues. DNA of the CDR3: TGTGACAGCAGCCACGGAACAGGGGGCACCGACAACGAGCAGTTCTTA. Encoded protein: CDSSHGTGGTDNEQFL.

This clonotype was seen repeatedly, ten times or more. The CDR3 nucleotides read TGCGCCAGCGGACTGGGGGATACGCAGTATTTT. Translating it yields CASGLGDTQYF. The gene calls are TRBV10-1 and TRBJ2-3; maybe TRBD2 (5 bases). Per the germline V gene, CDR1 is WNHNN and CDR2 is SYGVQD (reference sequence). V gave up 8 bases and J gave up 6 bases, with 9 bases separating them. This CDR3 comprises 11 residues.

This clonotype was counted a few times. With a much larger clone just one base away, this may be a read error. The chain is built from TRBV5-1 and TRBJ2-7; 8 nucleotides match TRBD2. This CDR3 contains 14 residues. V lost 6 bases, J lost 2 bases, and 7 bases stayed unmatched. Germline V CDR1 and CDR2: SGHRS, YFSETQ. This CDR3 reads CASNSSGPPYEQYF. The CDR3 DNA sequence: TGCGCCAGCAACTCTAGCGGGCCGCCCTACGAGCAGTACTTC.

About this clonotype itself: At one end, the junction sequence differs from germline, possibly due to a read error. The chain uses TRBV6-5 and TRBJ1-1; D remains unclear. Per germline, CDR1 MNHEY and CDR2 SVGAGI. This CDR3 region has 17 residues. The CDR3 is CASRPTTVERWNTEVFF. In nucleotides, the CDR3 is TGTGCCAGCAGGCCAACAACAGTGGAACGTTGGAACACTGAAGTTTTCTTT.